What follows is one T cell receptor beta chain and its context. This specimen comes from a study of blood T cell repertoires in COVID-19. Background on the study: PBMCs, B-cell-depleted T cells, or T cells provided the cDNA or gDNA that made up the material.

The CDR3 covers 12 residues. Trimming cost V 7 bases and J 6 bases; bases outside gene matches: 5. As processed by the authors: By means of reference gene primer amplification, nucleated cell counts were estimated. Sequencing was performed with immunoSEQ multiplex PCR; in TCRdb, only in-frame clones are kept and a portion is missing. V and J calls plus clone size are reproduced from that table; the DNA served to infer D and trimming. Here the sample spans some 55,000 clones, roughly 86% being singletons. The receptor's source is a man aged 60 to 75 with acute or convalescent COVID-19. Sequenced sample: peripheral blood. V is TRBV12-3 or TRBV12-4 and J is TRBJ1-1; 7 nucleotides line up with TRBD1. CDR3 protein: CASTGQQSEAFF. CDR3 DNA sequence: TGTGCCAGCACGGGACAGCAGTCTGAAGCTTTCTTT.